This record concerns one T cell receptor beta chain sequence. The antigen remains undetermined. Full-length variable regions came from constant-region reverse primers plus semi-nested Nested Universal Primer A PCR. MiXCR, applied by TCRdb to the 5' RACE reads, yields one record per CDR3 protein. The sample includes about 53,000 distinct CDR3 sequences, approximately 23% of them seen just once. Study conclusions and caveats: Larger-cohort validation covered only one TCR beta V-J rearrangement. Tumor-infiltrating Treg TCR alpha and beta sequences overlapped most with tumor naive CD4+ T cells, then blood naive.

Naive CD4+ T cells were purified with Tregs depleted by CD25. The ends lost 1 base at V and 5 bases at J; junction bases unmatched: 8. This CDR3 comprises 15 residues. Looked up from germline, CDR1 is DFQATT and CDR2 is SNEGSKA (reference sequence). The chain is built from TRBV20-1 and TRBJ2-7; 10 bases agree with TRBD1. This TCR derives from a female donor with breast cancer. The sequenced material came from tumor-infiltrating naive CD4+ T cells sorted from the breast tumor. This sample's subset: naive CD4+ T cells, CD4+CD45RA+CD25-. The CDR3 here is CSARVDRGPRNEQYF. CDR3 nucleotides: TGCAGTGCTAGAGTAGACAGGGGGCCCAGAAACGAGCAGTACTTC.